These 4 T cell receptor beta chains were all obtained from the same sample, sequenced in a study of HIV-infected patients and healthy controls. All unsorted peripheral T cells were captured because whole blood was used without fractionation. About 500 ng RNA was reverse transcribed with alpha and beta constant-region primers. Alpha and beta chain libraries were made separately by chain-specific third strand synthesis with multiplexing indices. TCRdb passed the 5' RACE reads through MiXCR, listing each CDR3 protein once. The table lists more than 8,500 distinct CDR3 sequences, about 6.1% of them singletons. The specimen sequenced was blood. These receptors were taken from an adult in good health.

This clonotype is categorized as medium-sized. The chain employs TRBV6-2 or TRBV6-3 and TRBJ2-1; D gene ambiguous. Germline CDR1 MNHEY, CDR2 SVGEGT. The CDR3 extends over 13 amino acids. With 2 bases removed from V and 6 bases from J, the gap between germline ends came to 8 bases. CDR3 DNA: TGTGCCAGCAGTTACGTGAAAGGCAATGAGCAGTTCTTC. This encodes CASSYVKGNEQFF.

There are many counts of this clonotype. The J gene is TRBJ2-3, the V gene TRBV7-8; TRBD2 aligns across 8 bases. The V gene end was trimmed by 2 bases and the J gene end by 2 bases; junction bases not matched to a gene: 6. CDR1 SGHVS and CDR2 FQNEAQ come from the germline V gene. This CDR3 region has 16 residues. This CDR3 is CASSLLRGGFTDTQYF. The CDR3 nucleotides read TGTGCCAGCAGCTTATTGCGCGGGGGGTTCACAGATACGCAGTATTTT.

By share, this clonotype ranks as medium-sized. The CDR3 region has the DNA TGTGCCAGCAGCTTAGAAGGGTTCGACAATGAGCAGTTCTTC. It encodes CASSLEGFDNEQFF. This chain joins TRBV7-2 and TRBJ2-1, with D unresolved. Germline CDR1 reads SGHTA; CDR2 reads FQGNSA. The CDR3 runs 14 residues. The V end was cut by 1 base, the J end by 5 bases, with 9 bases between.

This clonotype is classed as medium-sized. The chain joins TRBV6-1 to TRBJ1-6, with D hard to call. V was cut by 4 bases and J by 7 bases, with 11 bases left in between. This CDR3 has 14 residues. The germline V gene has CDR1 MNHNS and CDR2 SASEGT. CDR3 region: CASSGPTENSPLHF. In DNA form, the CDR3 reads TGTGCCAGCAGTGGACCGACGGAGAATTCACCCCTCCACTTT.